Listed below are T cell receptor beta chains from one sample, sequenced in a study of cytomegalovirus exposure and HLA in healthy donors. TCRdb's copy holds only in-frame clones and misses some; the assay was immunoSEQ multiplex PCR. The sample lists some 250,000 clones, 82% occurring once. The sequenced material came from PBMCs. The source of these receptors is a woman aged 40 to 49 in good health and CMV-seropositive. Both conserved end residues are part of each CDR3. A D gene is named only where the DNA matches it firmly. Rows may omit the clone size; those that give it use once, few, many or a size class.

j_call d_call clone_size cdr3_length v_call cdr3_nt cdr3_aa
TRBJ1-1 . . 11 TRBV20-1 TGCAGTGCGACACAGGGAGCTGAAGCTTTCTTT CSATQGAEAFF
TRBJ2-7 . . 12 TRBV7-9 TGTGCCAGCAGTGTACAGGGCTACGAGCAGTACTTC CASSVQGYEQYF
TRBJ2-1 TRBD2 . 16 TRBV19 TGTGCCAGTAGAAATAAAGCGGGGGGCTCCTACAATGAGCAGTTCTTC CASRNKAGGSYNEQFF
TRBJ2-3 TRBD2 . 15 TRBV11-3 TGTGCCAGCAGCTTAGAAGCGGGGGACACAGATACGCAGTATTTT CASSLEAGDTDTQYF
TRBJ1-5 . . 18 TRBV30 TGTGCCTGGAGTGTAGTCGACGGGGGATTGAGTAGCAATCAGCCCCAGCATTTT CAWSVVDGGLSSNQPQHF
TRBJ1-5 TRBD1 . 15 TRBV18 TGTGCCAGCTCGCTGGGACAGGGTAGCAATCAGCCCCAGCATTTT CASSLGQGSNQPQHF
TRBJ2-7 . few 14 TRBV6-1 TGTGCCAGCAGTCCCCGGACTGACTCCTACGAGCAGTACTTC CASSPRTDSYEQYF
TRBJ1-1 . . 11 TRBV15 TGTGCCACCAGCAGTCAGTCAGGAGCTTTCTTT CATSSQSGAFF
TRBJ2-7 TRBD2 once 14 TRBV7-2 TGTGCCAGCAGCGAGACTAGCCTCTCCTACGAGCAGTACTTC CASSETSLSYEQYF
TRBJ2-1 TRBD2 . 14 TRBV18 TGTGCCAGCCGGACTAGCGGGGGGCGCAATGAGCAGTTCTTC CASRTSGGRNEQFF
TRBJ1-2 TRBD1 . 14 TRBV5-1 TGCGCCAGCAGCTGGACAGGGGGTTCAAGGGGCTACACCTTC CASSWTGGSRGYTF
TRBJ1-1 . once 14 TRBV4-1 TGCGCCAGCAGCCAAGGGAATGGGGGGACTGAAGCTTTCTTT CASSQGNGGTEAFF
TRBJ2-7 TRBD2 . 16 TRBV7-3 TGTGCCAGCAGCTTGACAGGACTAGCGGGGAGTTACGAGCAGTACTTC CASSLTGLAGSYEQYF
TRBJ1-2 TRBD1 few 18 TRBV19 TGTGCCAGTAGTTTTCGTCCCGGGACAGGGGGTCTTAACTATGGCTACACCTTC CASSFRPGTGGLNYGYTF
TRBJ1-2 TRBD1 . 16 TRBV5-5 TGTGCCAGCAGCCCGAGGATCGACAGGGAGACCTATGGCTACACCTTC CASSPRIDRETYGYTF
TRBJ1-5 TRBD1 . 15 TRBV4-1 TGCGCCAGCAGCCCAGAGGACAGGGTCAATCAGCCCCAGCATTTT CASSPEDRVNQPQHF
TRBJ1-2 . once 12 TRBV6-1 TGTGCCAGCAGTGAAGTGGGAGGCCCGCTCCACTTC CASSEVGGPLHF
TRBJ1-2 . . 14 TRBV6-5 TGTGCCAGCAGTTACTCGCCGGGGTTTGGTGGCTACACCTTC CASSYSPGFGGYTF
TRBJ1-2 . . 13 TRBV2 TGTGCCAGCAGTGAATACACCCGGGGTGGCTACACCTTC CASSEYTRGGYTF
TRBJ1-2 . . 14 TRBV13 TGTGCCAGCAGCTTAAGGCAACAGCCCTATGGCTACACCTTC CASSLRQQPYGYTF
TRBJ1-2 . . 18 TRBV7-2 TGTGCCAGCAGCTCCTCAATGGATTCCCAGGGGCCTCGAGGGGGCTACACCTTC CASSSSMDSQGPRGGYTF
TRBJ1-5 TRBD1 . 15 TRBV5-1 TGCGCCAGCAGCTATGAGGGACAGAAAAATCAGCCCCAGCATTTT CASSYEGQKNQPQHF
TRBJ2-5 . . 15 TRBV7-9 TGTGCCAGCAGCTTAGACCCCCCGGGGAAAGAGACCCAGTACTTC CASSLDPPGKETQYF
TRBJ2-3 TRBD1 . 17 TRBV5-6 TGTGCCAGCAGCATCCCGGGACAGGGGGCCGGGGGAGATACGCAGTATTTT CASSIPGQGAGGDTQYF
TRBJ1-1 TRBD1 . 17 TRBV19 TGTGCCAGTAGTAGAGTACGCCGGGACAGGGTGAACACTGAAGCTTTCTTT CASSRVRRDRVNTEAFF
TRBJ2-5 . . 14 TRBV7-9 TGTGCCAGCAGCTTCTTGGACACTCAAGAGACCCAGTACTTC CASSFLDTQETQYF
TRBJ2-2 . . 15 TRBV4-3 TGCGCCAGCAGCCAAGACTACTTGAACACCGGGGAGCTGTTTTTT CASSQDYLNTGELFF
TRBJ2-3 . . 14 TRBV4-3 TGCGCCAGCAGCCAGAGACAGAGCACAGATACGCAGTATTTT CASSQRQSTDTQYF
TRBJ1-2 . once 14 TRBV7-9 TGTGCCAGCAGCTTAGGTCGCCAGGCCTATGGCTACACCTTC CASSLGRQAYGYTF
TRBJ2-7 TRBD1 . 14 TRBV7-9 TGTGCCAGCAGCGCGGACAGGATCCCCTACGAGCAGTACTTC CASSADRIPYEQYF
TRBJ2-3 TRBD1 . 16 TRBV19 TGTGCCAGTAGTCCCATAGAGGGGGCCGGGACAGATACGCAGTATTTT CASSPIEGAGTDTQYF
TRBJ1-1 . few 13 TRBV6-1 TGTGCCAGCAGTGGCCACAGGGACACTGAAGCTTTCTTT CASSGHRDTEAFF
TRBJ2-7 . few 12 TRBV6-1 TGTGCCAGCAGTGAAGATCCTGGGCAGGAGTACTTC CASSEDPGQEYF
TRBJ1-3 . . 14 TRBV19 TGTGCCAGTAGTTCGCGGACAGCTGGAAACACCATATATTTT CASSSRTAGNTIYF
TRBJ1-1 TRBD1 . 15 TRBV5-3 TGTGCCAGAAGCATATTAACAGGGGAGGACACTGAAGCTTTCTTT CARSILTGEDTEAFF
TRBJ2-1 . . 13 TRBV6-1 TGTGCCAGCAGTGCGGACTTCTACAATGAGCAGTTCTTC CASSADFYNEQFF
TRBJ1-2 . . 19 TRBV4-3 TGCGCCAGCAGCCAACAGGTCGGGGGGACGAACCTAAACAACTATGGCTACACCTTC CASSQQVGGTNLNNYGYTF
TRBJ1-6 TRBD1 . 16 TRBV14 TGTGCCAGCAGCCCTGGAGTGTACAGGGGGCGTTCACCCCTCCACTTT CASSPGVYRGRSPLHF
TRBJ1-1 TRBD1 . 12 TRBV19 TGTGCCAGTAGTGTCCTGGACAGGCAAGCTTTCTTT CASSVLDRQAFF
TRBJ1-1 . . 15 TRBV7-3 TGTGCCAGCAGCTTAGCGGGGACGTCTAACACTGAAGCTTTCTTT CASSLAGTSNTEAFF
TRBJ2-3 . . 12 TRBV6-6 TGTGCCAGCAGCCTCGTGAGGGATACGCAGTATTTT CASSLVRDTQYF